This TCR beta chain is drawn from a study of regulatory T cells in long-lasting Graves disease. Time point noted: newly diagnosed GD, antithyroid drugs for less than 3 months. After RNA was extracted from PBMCs, the TCR library was made from it. Trimming took off 3 bases at V and 6 bases at J, with 12 bases between the two ends. The CDR3 totals 14 residues. CDR1 is SGDLS, CDR2 YYNGEE, per germline. The authors built TCR beta libraries using iRepertoire HTBI primers and Arm-PCR of CDR3 regions. TCRdb re-analysed the multiplex PCR reads in MiXCR, keeping a single row per CDR3 protein. Of about 430,000 distinct CDR3 sequences listed, about 15% are singletons. This clonotype occurred a few times. This same sample was also part of a study on T cells in Graves' hyperthyroidism and ophthalmopathy.

The rearrangement links TRBV9 to TRBJ2-2; weak D call: TRBD1 (6 bases). The material sequenced was peripheral blood mononuclear cells (PBMCs), taken at new diagnosis, from a patient treated with antithyroid drugs. The receptor was derived from a middle-aged woman with Graves disease. The CDR3 sequence: CASSAWDTSGELFF. In nucleotides, the CDR3 is TGTGCCAGCAGCGCCTGGGACACATCCGGGGAGCTGTTTTTT.